The source of this T cell receptor beta chain is a study of a mutant IDH1 vaccine in newly diagnosed glioma. Study at large: Treatment recipients were approximately 60% male and around 40% female, and their mean age was around 40 years.

Profiling relied on immunoSEQ multiplex PCR, and the TCRdb table lists in-frame clones only, not all of them. Among 41,000 or so clones listed, over 75% were seen once. Time point specified: week 35, safety follow-up. Every vaccination contained 300 ug of the mutant IDH1 20-mer peptide and was paired with topical imiquimod. Eight vaccinations reached patients in weeks 1, 3, 5, 7, 11, 15, 19 and 23. Astrocytomas that were new, WHO grade 3 or 4, IDH1-mutant and ATRX-lost were present in the donors. Germline V gene data show CDR1 as SGHTA and CDR2 as FQGNSA. The CDR3 is made up of 14 amino acids. V was trimmed by 3 bases and J by 5 bases, leaving 13 bases between them. Study-level points and caveats: Most patients, around 94%, showed vaccine-induced immune responses.

Comment on this clone: Antigen: not known.

The source material was PBMCs, sampled from a glioma patient whose treatment included an IDH1 peptide vaccine. The J gene is TRBJ1-1, the V gene TRBV7-2, with D perhaps TRBD1 (5 bases). This receptor was obtained from a middle-aged man with glioma. In nucleotides, the CDR3 is TGTGCCAGCAGCTTCCGCCGGGGGGGAACTGAAGCTTTCTTT. This gives the protein CASSFRRGGTEAFF.